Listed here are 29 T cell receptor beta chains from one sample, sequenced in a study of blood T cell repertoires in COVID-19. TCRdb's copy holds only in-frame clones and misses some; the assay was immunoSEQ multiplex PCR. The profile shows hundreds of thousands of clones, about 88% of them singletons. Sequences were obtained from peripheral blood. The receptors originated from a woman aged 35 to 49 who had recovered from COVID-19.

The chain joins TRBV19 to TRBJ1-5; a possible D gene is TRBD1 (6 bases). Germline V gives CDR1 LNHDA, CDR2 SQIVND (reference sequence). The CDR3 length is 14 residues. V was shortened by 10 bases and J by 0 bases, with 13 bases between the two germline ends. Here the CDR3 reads CATSDSHSNQPQHF. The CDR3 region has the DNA TGTGCCACCTCGGACAGCCATAGCAATCAGCCCCAGCATTTT.

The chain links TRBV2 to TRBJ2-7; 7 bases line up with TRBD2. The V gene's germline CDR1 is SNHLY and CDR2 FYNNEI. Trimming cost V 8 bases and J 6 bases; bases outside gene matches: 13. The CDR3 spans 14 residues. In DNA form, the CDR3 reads TGTGCCAGCTACGCGTGGGGCGGGAGTAGCGAGCAGTACTTC. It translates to CASYAWGGSSEQYF.

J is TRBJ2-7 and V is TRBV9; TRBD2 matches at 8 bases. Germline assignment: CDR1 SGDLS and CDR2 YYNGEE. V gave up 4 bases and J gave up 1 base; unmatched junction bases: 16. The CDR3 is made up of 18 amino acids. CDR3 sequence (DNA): TGTGCCAGCAGCCCCTCGGTGGGAGGACTAGCATTTTCCTACGAGCAGTACTTC. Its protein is CASSPSVGGLAFSYEQYF.

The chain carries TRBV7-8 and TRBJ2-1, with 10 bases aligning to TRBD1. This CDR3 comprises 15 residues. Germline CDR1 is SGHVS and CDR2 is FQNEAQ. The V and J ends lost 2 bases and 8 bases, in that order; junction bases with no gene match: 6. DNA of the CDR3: TGTGCCAGCAGCTTAATGGGGACAGGGGCCCATGAGCAGTTCTTC. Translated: CASSLMGTGAHEQFF.

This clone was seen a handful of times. Here the CDR3 reads CASSAGTGTDTQYF. The DNA for the CDR3 is TGCGCCAGCAGCGCCGGGACAGGGACAGATACGCAGTATTTT. The chain carries TRBV5-1 and TRBJ2-3, with 9 bases aligning to TRBD1. This CDR3 contains 14 residues. V was clipped by 4 bases and J by 3 bases; unmatched bases: 3. Germline values: CDR1 SGHRS, CDR2 YFSETQ.

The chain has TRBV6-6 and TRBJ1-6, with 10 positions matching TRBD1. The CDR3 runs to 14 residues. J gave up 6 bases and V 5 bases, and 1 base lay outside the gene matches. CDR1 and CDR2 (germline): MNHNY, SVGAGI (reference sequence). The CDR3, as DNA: TGTGCCAGCAGTCGGGACAGGGGTAATTCACCCCTCCACTTT. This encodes CASSRDRGNSPLHF.

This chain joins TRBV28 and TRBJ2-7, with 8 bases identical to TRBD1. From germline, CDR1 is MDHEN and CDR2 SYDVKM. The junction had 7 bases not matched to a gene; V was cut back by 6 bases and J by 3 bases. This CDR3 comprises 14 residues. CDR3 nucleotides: TGTGCCAGCAGGGACAGGGTCGCCAGCTACGAGCAGTACTTC. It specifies CASRDRVASYEQYF.

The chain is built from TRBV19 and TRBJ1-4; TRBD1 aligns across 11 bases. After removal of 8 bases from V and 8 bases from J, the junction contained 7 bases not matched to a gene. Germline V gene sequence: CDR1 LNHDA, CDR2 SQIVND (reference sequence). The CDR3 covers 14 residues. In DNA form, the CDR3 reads TGTGCCAGTGGAATGGACAGGGGGCGAGAAAAACTGTTTTTT. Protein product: CASGMDRGREKLFF.

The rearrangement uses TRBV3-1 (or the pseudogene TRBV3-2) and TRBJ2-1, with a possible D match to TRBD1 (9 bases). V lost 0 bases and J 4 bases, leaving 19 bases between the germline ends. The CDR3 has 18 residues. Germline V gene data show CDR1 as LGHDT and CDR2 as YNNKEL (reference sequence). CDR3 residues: CASSQDRGGTGSYNEQFF. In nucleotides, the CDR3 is TGTGCCAGCAGCCAAGATCGGGGGGGGACAGGGAGTTACAATGAGCAGTTCTTC.

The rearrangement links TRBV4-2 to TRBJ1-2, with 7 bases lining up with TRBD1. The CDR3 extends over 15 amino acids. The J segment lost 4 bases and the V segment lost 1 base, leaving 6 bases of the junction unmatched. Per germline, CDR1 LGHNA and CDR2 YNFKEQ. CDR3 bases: TGTGCCAGCAGCCAAGTAACACAGGGGACCTATGGCTACACCTTC. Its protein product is CASSQVTQGTYGYTF.

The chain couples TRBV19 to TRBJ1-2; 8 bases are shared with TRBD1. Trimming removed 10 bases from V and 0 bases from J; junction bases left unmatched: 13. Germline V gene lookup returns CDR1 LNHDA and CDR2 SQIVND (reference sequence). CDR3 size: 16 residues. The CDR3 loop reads CATTVTGGNTNYGYTF. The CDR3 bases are TGTGCCACCACGGTTACAGGGGGAAACACTAACTATGGCTACACCTTC.

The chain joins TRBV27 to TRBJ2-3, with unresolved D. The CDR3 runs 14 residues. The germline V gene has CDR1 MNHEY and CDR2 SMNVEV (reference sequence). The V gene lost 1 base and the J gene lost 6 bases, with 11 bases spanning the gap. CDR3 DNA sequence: TGTGCCAGCAGTTTATATGGCGCCGGGGATACGCAGTATTTT. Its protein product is CASSLYGAGDTQYF.

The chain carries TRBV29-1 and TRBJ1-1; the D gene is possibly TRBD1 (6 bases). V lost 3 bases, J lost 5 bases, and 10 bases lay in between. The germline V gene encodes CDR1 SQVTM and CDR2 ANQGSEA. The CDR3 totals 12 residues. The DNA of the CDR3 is TGCAGCGTTGACAGGGGAGGGACTGAAGCTTTCTTT. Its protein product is CSVDRGGTEAFF. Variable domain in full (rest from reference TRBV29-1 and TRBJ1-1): SAVISQKPSRDICQRGTSLTIQCQVDSQVTMMFWYRQQPGQSLTLIATANQGSEATYESGFVIDKFPISRPNLTFSTLTVSNMSPEDSSIYLCSVDRGGTEAFFGQGTRLTVV.

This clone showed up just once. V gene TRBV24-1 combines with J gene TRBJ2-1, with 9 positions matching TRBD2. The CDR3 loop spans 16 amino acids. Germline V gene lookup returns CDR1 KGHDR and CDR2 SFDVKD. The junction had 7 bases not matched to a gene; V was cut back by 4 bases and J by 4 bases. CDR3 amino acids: CATSDPTSGWYNEQFF. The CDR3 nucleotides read TGTGCCACCAGTGACCCGACTAGCGGATGGTACAATGAGCAGTTCTTC.

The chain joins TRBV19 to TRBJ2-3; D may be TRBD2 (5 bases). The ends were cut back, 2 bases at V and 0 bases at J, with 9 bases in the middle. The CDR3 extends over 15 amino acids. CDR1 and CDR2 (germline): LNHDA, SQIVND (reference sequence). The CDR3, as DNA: TGTGCCAGTAGTATAACGGGGATTAGCACAGATACGCAGTATTTT. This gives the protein CASSITGISTDTQYF.

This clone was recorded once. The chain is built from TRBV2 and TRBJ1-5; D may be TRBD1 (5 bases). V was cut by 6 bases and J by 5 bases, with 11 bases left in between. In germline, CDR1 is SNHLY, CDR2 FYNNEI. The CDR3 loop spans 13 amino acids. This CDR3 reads CASRAGSHQPQHF. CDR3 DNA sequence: TGTGCCAGCAGGGCAGGGTCACATCAGCCCCAGCATTTT.

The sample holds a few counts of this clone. CDR3 coding DNA: TGTGCCAGTAGTATAGATTCAAAGGCAGCGTCACACAGGAATTCACCCCTCCACTTT. This sequence encodes CASSIDSKAASHRNSPLHF. The genes are TRBV19 and TRBJ1-6; TRBD1 is a possible D gene (5 bases). Germline CDR1 reads LNHDA; CDR2 reads SQIVND (reference sequence). The CDR3 is 19 residues long. The ends were cut back, 0 bases at V and 7 bases at J, with 22 bases in the middle.

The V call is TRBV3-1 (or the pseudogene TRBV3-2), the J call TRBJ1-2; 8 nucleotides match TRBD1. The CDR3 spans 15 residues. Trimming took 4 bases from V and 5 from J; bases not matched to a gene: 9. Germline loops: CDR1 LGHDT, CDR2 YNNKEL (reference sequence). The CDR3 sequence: CASSPLRDRPYGYTF. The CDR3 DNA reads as TGTGCCAGCAGCCCATTACGGGACAGGCCTTATGGCTACACCTTC.

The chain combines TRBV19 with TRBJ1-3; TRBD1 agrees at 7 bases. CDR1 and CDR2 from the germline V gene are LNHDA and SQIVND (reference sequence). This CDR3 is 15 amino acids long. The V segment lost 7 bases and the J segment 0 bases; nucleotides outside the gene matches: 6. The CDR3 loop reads CASTTTGLSGNTIYF. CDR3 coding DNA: TGTGCCAGTACAACGACAGGGCTCTCTGGAAACACCATATATTTT.

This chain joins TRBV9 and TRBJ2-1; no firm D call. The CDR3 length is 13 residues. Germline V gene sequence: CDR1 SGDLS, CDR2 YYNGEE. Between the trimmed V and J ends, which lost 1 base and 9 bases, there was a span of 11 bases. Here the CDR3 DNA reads TGTGCCAGCAGCGTAACTCCGTCAGGTGAGCAGTTCTTC. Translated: CASSVTPSGEQFF.

The chain's CDR3 is CSVDETGGNTIYF. The CDR3 DNA reads as TGCAGCGTTGATGAGACGGGGGGAAACACCATATATTTT. The chain joins TRBV29-1 to TRBJ1-3; no definite D call. V lost 3 bases and J lost 4, with 10 bases in between. Germline loops: CDR1 SQVTM, CDR2 ANQGSEA. CDR3 length: 13 amino acids.

The CDR3 sequence is CASSIGHQGEKLFF. In nucleotides, the CDR3 is TGTGCCAGTAGTATTGGGCACCAGGGTGAAAAACTGTTTTTT. This chain uses TRBV19 with TRBJ1-4, with a tentative D call TRBD1 (5 bases). With 3 bases removed from V and 7 bases from J, the gap between germline ends came to 12 bases. Germline-derived CDR1 and CDR2 are LNHDA and SQIVND (reference sequence). CDR3 size: 14 residues.

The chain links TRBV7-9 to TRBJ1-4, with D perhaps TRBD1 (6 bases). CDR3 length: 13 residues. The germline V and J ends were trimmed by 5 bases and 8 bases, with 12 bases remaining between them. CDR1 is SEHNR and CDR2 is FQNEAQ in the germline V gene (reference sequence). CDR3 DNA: TGTGCCAGCAGCCGCCAACAGGGCGAAAAACTGTTTTTT. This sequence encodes CASSRQQGEKLFF.

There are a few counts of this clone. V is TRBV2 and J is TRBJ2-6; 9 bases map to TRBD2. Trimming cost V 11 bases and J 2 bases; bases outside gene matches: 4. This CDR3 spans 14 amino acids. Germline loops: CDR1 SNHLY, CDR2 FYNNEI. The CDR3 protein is CAVLAGAGANVLTF. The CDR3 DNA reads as TGTGCCGTTTTAGCGGGAGCTGGGGCCAACGTCCTGACTTTC.

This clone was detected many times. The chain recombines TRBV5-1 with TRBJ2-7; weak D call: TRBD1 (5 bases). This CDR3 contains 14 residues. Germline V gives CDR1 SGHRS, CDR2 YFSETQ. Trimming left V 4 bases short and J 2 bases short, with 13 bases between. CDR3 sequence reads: CASSKSQGTYEQYF. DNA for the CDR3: TGCGCCAGCAGCAAGAGCCAGGGTACCTACGAGCAGTACTTC.

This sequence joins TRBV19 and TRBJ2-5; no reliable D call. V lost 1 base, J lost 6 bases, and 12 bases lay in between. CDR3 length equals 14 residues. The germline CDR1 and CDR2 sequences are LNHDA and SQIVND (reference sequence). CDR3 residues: CASSIGAPGQTQYF. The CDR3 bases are TGTGCCAGTAGTATAGGGGCCCCTGGTCAGACCCAGTACTTC.

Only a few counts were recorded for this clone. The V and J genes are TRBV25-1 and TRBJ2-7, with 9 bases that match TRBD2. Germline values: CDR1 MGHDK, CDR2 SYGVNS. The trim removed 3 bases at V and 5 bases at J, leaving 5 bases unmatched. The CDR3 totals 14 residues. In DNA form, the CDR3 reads TGTGCCAGCAGTGAGCGGGGGGGAAGGGACGAGCAGTACTTC. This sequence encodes CASSERGGRDEQYF.

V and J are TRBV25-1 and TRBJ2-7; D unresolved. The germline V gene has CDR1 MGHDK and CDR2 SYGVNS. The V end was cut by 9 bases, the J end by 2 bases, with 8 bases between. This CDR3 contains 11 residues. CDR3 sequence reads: CARPGAYEQYF. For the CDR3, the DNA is TGTGCCAGACCAGGTGCCTACGAGCAGTACTTC.

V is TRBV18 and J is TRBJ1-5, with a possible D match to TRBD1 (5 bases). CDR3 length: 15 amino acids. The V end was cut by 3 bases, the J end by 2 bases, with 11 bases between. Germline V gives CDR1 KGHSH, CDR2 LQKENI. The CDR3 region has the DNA TGTGCCAGCTCACCGGGCAGGGAAGGCAATCAGCCCCAGCATTTT. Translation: CASSPGREGNQPQHF. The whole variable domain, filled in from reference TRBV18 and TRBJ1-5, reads NAGVMQNPRHLVRRRGQEARLRCSPMKGHSHVYWYRQLPEEGLKFMVYLQKENIIDESGMPKERFSAEFPKEGPSILRIQQVVRGDSAAYFCASSPGREGNQPQHFGDGTRLSIL.